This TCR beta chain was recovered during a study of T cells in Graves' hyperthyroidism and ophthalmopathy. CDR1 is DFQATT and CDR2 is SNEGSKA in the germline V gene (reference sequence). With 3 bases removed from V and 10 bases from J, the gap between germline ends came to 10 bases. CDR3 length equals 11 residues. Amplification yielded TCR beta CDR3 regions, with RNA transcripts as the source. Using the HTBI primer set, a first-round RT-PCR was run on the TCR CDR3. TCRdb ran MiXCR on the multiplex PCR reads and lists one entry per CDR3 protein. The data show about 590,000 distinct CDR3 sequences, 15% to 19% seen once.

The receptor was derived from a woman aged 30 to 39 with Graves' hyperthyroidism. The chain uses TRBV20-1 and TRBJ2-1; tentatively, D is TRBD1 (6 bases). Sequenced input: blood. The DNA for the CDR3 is TGCAGTGCTAGCGACGGGACAGAGCAGTTCTTC. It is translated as CSASDGTEQFF.